This T cell receptor beta chain appears in the sequencing data of a study of CD8+CD57+ T cells in acquired aplastic anemia. Study outcomes and limitations: Patients and controls were found to share roughly 31 CD8+ CDR3 sequences.

Losses at the gene ends were 11 bases for V and 9 bases for J; bases not matched to a gene: 13. Germline CDR1 and CDR2: MDHEN and SYDVKM. The CDR3 has 12 residues. Before being chosen for sequencing, patients had shown CD8+CD57+ cell expansion by flow cytometry. Genomic DNA provided the template from which TCR beta VDJ and CDR3 profiles were obtained. TCRdb passed the reads through MiXCR, listing each CDR3 protein once. Here the sample spans 250,000 or so distinct CDR3 sequences, around 45% being singletons. As concerns this clonotype: The antigen remains undetermined.

This clonotype was sampled from a human donor with aplastic anemia. The V call is TRBV28, the J call TRBJ2-7, with 7 bases aligning to TRBD2. Sequencing was performed on sorted CD4+, CD8+, or CD8+CD57+ T cells (not recorded which) from PBMCs. CDR3 protein: CASPSDAGVQYF. CDR3 bases: TGTGCCTCCCCATCAGACGCGGGAGTGCAGTACTTC.